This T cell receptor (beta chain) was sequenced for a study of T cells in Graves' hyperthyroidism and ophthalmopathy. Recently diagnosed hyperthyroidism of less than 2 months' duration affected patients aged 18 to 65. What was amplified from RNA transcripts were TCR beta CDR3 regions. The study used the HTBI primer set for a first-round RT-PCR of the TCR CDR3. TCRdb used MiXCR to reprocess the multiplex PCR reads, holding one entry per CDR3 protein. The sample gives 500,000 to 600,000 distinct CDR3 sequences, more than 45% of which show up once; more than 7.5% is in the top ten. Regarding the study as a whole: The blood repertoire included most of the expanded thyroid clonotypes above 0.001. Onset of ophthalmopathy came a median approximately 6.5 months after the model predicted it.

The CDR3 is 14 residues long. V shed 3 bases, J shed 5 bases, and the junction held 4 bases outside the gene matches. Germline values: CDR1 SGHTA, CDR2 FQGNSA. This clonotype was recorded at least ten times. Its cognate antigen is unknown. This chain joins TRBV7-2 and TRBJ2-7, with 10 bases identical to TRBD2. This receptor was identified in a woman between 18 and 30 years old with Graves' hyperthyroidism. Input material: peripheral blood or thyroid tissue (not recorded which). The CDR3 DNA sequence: TGTGCCAGCAGCTTTAGCGGGAGGAGCGACGAGCAGTACTTC. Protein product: CASSFSGRSDEQYF.